The rows below give T cell receptor beta chains drawn from one sample of a study of memory CD4+ T cells and cytomegalovirus serostatus. Generated by immunoSEQ multiplex PCR, the TCRdb table keeps only in-frame clones and is missing some. The sample consists of about 54,000 clones, just over 75% of them appearing once. Sequenced: memory CD4+ T cells from blood. The receptors come from an adult in good health and CMV-seronegative. Both conserved end residues are part of each CDR3. The order of the fields is D gene, J gene, V gene, clone size, CDR3 DNA, CDR3 protein. The D gene is left open where the match is weak. Size tells how often a clone was seen (once, few, many) or the class of an expanded clone, and some rows leave it out.

d_call: TRBD2; j_call: TRBJ2-1; v_call: TRBV6-1; clone_size: .; cdr3_nt: TGTGCCAGCAGTGGAGGACTAGTAGATGAGCAGTTCTTC; cdr3_aa: CASSGGLVDEQFF
d_call: .; j_call: TRBJ1-1; v_call: TRBV28; clone_size: .; cdr3_nt: TGTGCCAGCAAATCGGCCCGAAGGGGGAGAAACACTGAAGCTTTCTTT; cdr3_aa: CASKSARRGRNTEAFF
d_call: .; j_call: TRBJ1-2; v_call: TRBV5-4; clone_size: few; cdr3_nt: TGTGCCAGCAGCCAGGGTACAGATCGTACCTATGGCTACACCTTC; cdr3_aa: CASSQGTDRTYGYTF
d_call: .; j_call: TRBJ1-4; v_call: TRBV5-6; clone_size: .; cdr3_nt: TGTGCCAGCAGCTTGTTTGCCTCGTCGTCAAAACTGTTTTTT; cdr3_aa: CASSLFASSSKLFF
d_call: TRBD2; j_call: TRBJ2-1; v_call: TRBV10-3; clone_size: .; cdr3_nt: TGTGCCATCAGTTTTCGCAGCGGGAGTAGGAATGAGCAGTTCTTC; cdr3_aa: CAISFRSGSRNEQFF
d_call: .; j_call: TRBJ2-3; v_call: TRBV5-4; clone_size: few; cdr3_nt: TGTGCCAGCAACGAACAGGGTTACACAGATACGCAGTATTTT; cdr3_aa: CASNEQGYTDTQYF
d_call: .; j_call: TRBJ1-5; v_call: TRBV30; clone_size: .; cdr3_nt: TGTGCCTGGAGCCTGAAAAACAATCAGCCCCAGCATTTT; cdr3_aa: CAWSLKNNQPQHF
d_call: TRBD1; j_call: TRBJ1-2; v_call: TRBV5-5; clone_size: .; cdr3_nt: TGTGCCAGCTGGACCAGGGGGCTCGGCTACACCTTC; cdr3_aa: CASWTRGLGYTF
d_call: TRBD1; j_call: TRBJ2-7; v_call: TRBV27; clone_size: .; cdr3_nt: TGTGCCAGCAGTTTATCGGGAAGGACAGGGGTATACGAGCAGTACTTC; cdr3_aa: CASSLSGRTGVYEQYF
d_call: TRBD2; j_call: TRBJ2-3; v_call: TRBV4-3; clone_size: .; cdr3_nt: TGCGCCAGCAGCCAAAACCCCAGCGGGGGAGGTGAAACAGATACGCAGTATTTT; cdr3_aa: CASSQNPSGGGETDTQYF
d_call: .; j_call: TRBJ2-1; v_call: TRBV28; clone_size: .; cdr3_nt: TGTGCCAGCAGAGTTCGACGGGACCCCTACAATGAGCAGTTCTTC; cdr3_aa: CASRVRRDPYNEQFF
d_call: .; j_call: TRBJ1-1; v_call: TRBV28; clone_size: .; cdr3_nt: TGTGCCAGCAGTTTAGGCCCTAAAGGCACTGAAGCTTTCTTT; cdr3_aa: CASSLGPKGTEAFF
d_call: .; j_call: TRBJ1-3; v_call: TRBV18; clone_size: .; cdr3_nt: TGTGCCAGCTCACCAACTCCCTCTGGAAACACCATATATTTT; cdr3_aa: CASSPTPSGNTIYF
d_call: .; j_call: TRBJ1-3; v_call: TRBV6-5; clone_size: .; cdr3_nt: TGTGCCAGCAGTTACGGGCAACGCTCTGGAAACACCATATATTTT; cdr3_aa: CASSYGQRSGNTIYF
d_call: .; j_call: TRBJ1-4; v_call: TRBV5-5; clone_size: .; cdr3_nt: TGTGCCAGCAGCTTTACGACCGGTTGGAATGAAAAACTGTTTTTT; cdr3_aa: CASSFTTGWNEKLFF
d_call: TRBD2; j_call: TRBJ2-3; v_call: TRBV27; clone_size: once; cdr3_nt: TGTGCCAGCACCCCGGGGGGGGCGCGGAATACGCAGTATTTT; cdr3_aa: CASTPGGARNTQYF
d_call: .; j_call: TRBJ2-7; v_call: TRBV27; clone_size: medium-sized; cdr3_nt: TGTGCCAGCAGGTCCGGACCAGGTCGGTTGCAGTACTTC; cdr3_aa: CASRSGPGRLQYF
d_call: .; j_call: TRBJ1-6; v_call: TRBV2; clone_size: .; cdr3_nt: TGTGCCAGCAGTTCACTGGGTTCACCCCTCCACTTT; cdr3_aa: CASSSLGSPLHF
d_call: .; j_call: TRBJ2-7; v_call: TRBV2; clone_size: .; cdr3_nt: TGTGCCAGCAGTGAAGCGGGGGGTGGTTACGAGCAGTACTTC; cdr3_aa: CASSEAGGGYEQYF
d_call: .; j_call: TRBJ2-1; v_call: TRBV6-6; clone_size: .; cdr3_nt: TGTGCCAGCAGTTACTTAGGCAGGGGGGACAATGAGCAGTTCTTC; cdr3_aa: CASSYLGRGDNEQFF
d_call: .; j_call: TRBJ2-3; v_call: TRBV30; clone_size: .; cdr3_nt: TGTGCCTGGAGTGTACGGGAATCCGATACGCAGTATTTT; cdr3_aa: CAWSVRESDTQYF
d_call: TRBD2; j_call: TRBJ2-3; v_call: TRBV15; clone_size: .; cdr3_nt: TGTGCCACCAGCAGAAGCGGGGGGGCATTCGATACGCAGTATTTT; cdr3_aa: CATSRSGGAFDTQYF
d_call: .; j_call: TRBJ1-1; v_call: TRBV7-2; clone_size: few; cdr3_nt: TGTGCCAGCAGTTGGAAAGTTAACACTGAAGCTTTCTTT; cdr3_aa: CASSWKVNTEAFF
d_call: TRBD1; j_call: TRBJ1-2; v_call: TRBV2; clone_size: .; cdr3_nt: TGTGCCAGCAGGCGGGACAGATATGGCTACACCTTC; cdr3_aa: CASRRDRYGYTF
d_call: .; j_call: TRBJ1-2; v_call: TRBV6-1; clone_size: few; cdr3_nt: TGTGCCAGCAGTGAAGTCCCTATCCGAGGGAACGAGGGCTACACCTTC; cdr3_aa: CASSEVPIRGNEGYTF
d_call: TRBD2; j_call: TRBJ2-7; v_call: TRBV5-1; clone_size: few; cdr3_nt: TGCGCCAGCAGCTTGGTGCCTAGCGGGGGGGACTACGAGCAGTACTTC; cdr3_aa: CASSLVPSGGDYEQYF
d_call: .; j_call: TRBJ1-1; v_call: TRBV9; clone_size: .; cdr3_nt: TGTGCCAGCAGCGTAGGCCCAGCCCTGAACACTGAAGCTTTCTTT; cdr3_aa: CASSVGPALNTEAFF
d_call: .; j_call: TRBJ2-7; v_call: TRBV18; clone_size: .; cdr3_nt: TGTGCCAGCTCACCGCCTGTTAGCACCTACGAGCAGTACTTC; cdr3_aa: CASSPPVSTYEQYF
d_call: .; j_call: TRBJ2-3; v_call: TRBV27; clone_size: .; cdr3_nt: TGTGCCAGCAGTTTCGCCCAGAGCACAGATACGCAGTATTTT; cdr3_aa: CASSFAQSTDTQYF
d_call: .; j_call: TRBJ2-7; v_call: TRBV30; clone_size: .; cdr3_nt: TGTGCCTGGAGTGAGATGGGTCCCACCTACGAGCAGTACTTC; cdr3_aa: CAWSEMGPTYEQYF
d_call: .; j_call: TRBJ1-1; v_call: TRBV10-2; clone_size: .; cdr3_nt: TGCGCCAGCGGACCAGGTAGAACCTTGAAGTTTGAAGCTTTCTTT; cdr3_aa: CASGPGRTLKFEAFF
d_call: TRBD2; j_call: TRBJ2-2; v_call: TRBV11-3; clone_size: .; cdr3_nt: TGTGCCAGCAGCTCCTGGACTAGCGGGACGAACACCGGGGAGCTGTTTTTT; cdr3_aa: CASSSWTSGTNTGELFF
d_call: .; j_call: TRBJ2-7; v_call: TRBV28; clone_size: .; cdr3_nt: TGTGCCAGCAGTTTATACCCTTCGGGCATATTCTCCTACGAGCAGTACTTC; cdr3_aa: CASSLYPSGIFSYEQYF
d_call: .; j_call: TRBJ1-2; v_call: TRBV5-6; clone_size: .; cdr3_nt: TGTGCCAGCAGCTTGAATAGCAGACACTATGGCTACACCTTC; cdr3_aa: CASSLNSRHYGYTF
d_call: .; j_call: TRBJ2-5; v_call: TRBV7-2; clone_size: .; cdr3_nt: TGTGCCAGCAGTGGCGGGGTAGAGACCCAGTACTTC; cdr3_aa: CASSGGVETQYF
d_call: TRBD2; j_call: TRBJ2-7; v_call: TRBV5-1; clone_size: .; cdr3_nt: TGCGCCAGCAGCTTCTTAGCGGGGAGCTCCTACGAGCAGTACTTC; cdr3_aa: CASSFLAGSSYEQYF
d_call: TRBD1; j_call: TRBJ1-2; v_call: TRBV6-5; clone_size: .; cdr3_nt: TGTGCCAGCGCAACCATCCTGGGACAGGCCTATGGCTACACCTTC; cdr3_aa: CASATILGQAYGYTF
d_call: .; j_call: TRBJ2-7; v_call: TRBV29-1; clone_size: .; cdr3_nt: TGCAGCGTTGAAGATCCGAAGGGACTCAACTACGAGCAGTACTTC; cdr3_aa: CSVEDPKGLNYEQYF
d_call: TRBD1; j_call: TRBJ1-5; v_call: TRBV28; clone_size: .; cdr3_nt: TGTGCCAGCGTAGGGACAGGCAATCAGCCCCAGCATTTT; cdr3_aa: CASVGTGNQPQHF
d_call: .; j_call: TRBJ2-1; v_call: TRBV19; clone_size: few; cdr3_nt: TGTGCCAGTAGTATTTGGGGTCCCCAGGGTGAGCAGTTCTTC; cdr3_aa: CASSIWGPQGEQFF
d_call: .; j_call: TRBJ1-5; v_call: TRBV30; clone_size: .; cdr3_nt: TGTGCCTGGAGTCAGGGTAGGGATCAGCCCCAGCATTTT; cdr3_aa: CAWSQGRDQPQHF
d_call: .; j_call: TRBJ2-1; v_call: TRBV28; clone_size: .; cdr3_nt: TGTGCCAGCAGTCCCTTTTGGGGGAGTAATCGGAGTGAGCAGTTCTTC; cdr3_aa: CASSPFWGSNRSEQFF
d_call: TRBD1; j_call: TRBJ2-3; v_call: TRBV4-3; clone_size: .; cdr3_nt: TGCGCCAGCAGCCAAGATTTGAGGGACAGGGATTATTTT; cdr3_aa: CASSQDLRDRDYF
d_call: TRBD1; j_call: TRBJ1-2; v_call: TRBV29-1; clone_size: .; cdr3_nt: TGCAGCGTAGACGGGACAGGTGCCTCTCGCTATGGCTACACCTTC; cdr3_aa: CSVDGTGASRYGYTF
d_call: TRBD1; j_call: TRBJ1-2; v_call: TRBV2; clone_size: .; cdr3_nt: TGTGCCACCTCCGGGACAGGGGGGATCTATGGCTACACCTTC; cdr3_aa: CATSGTGGIYGYTF